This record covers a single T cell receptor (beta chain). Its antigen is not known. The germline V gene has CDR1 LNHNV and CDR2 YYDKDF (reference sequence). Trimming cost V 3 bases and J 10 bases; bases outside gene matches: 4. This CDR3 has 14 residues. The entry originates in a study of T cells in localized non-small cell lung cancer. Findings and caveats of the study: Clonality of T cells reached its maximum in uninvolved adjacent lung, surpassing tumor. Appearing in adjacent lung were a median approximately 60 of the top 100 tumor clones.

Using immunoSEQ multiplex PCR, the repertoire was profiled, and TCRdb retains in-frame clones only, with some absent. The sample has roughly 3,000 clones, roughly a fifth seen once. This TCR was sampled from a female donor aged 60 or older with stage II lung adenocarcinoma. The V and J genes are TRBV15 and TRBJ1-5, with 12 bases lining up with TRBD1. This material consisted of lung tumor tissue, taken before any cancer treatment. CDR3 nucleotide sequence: TGTGCCACCAGCAGTACGGGACAGGGGGCACCCCAGCATTTT. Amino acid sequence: CATSSTGQGAPQHF.